The clone carrying this T cell receptor beta chain was detected many times. Its target is not known. There are 13 residues in the CDR3. V was clipped by 2 bases and J by 6 bases, with 11 bases between them. Germline V lookup: CDR1 SGHRS, CDR2 YFSETQ. With molecular barcodes, quantitative 5'-RACE was used to make the TCR beta libraries. One entry per CDR3 protein results from TCRdb running MiXCR on the 5' RACE reads. There are about 190,000 distinct CDR3 sequences in the sample; roughly 13% occur only once, and approximately 11% lies in the top ten. This sample is drawn from a study of CD8 T cells in ankylosing spondylitis. Study results and limitations: Previous work reported some of these motif variants in the synovial fluid and blood of reactive arthritis. Matched synovial fluid from ankylosing spondylitis patients was reported to be enriched for disease-linked clones.

The sequencing input was blood, either unsorted or a sorted T cell fraction (not recorded which). This clonotype originated in a female donor with ankylosing spondylitis or in good health (not recorded which). The chain employs TRBV5-1 and TRBJ1-2, with D perhaps matching TRBD1 (6 bases). The CDR3 reads CASSFGGLDGYTF. The CDR3 nucleotides are TGCGCCAGCAGCTTCGGGGGGCTTGATGGCTACACCTTC.